This T cell receptor beta chain stems from a study of shared clonotypes between healthy human individuals. Every donor was a Caucasian adult from Nashville, Tennessee. The germline CDR1 and CDR2 sequences are LNHDA and SQIVND (reference sequence). The length of the CDR3 is 11 residues. Between the trimmed V and J ends, which lost 8 bases and 1 base, there was a span of 3 bases. Execution of the assay was at deep level. The unsorted PBMC sample used ten immunoSEQ deep assay plates. Profiling relied on immunoSEQ multiplex PCR, and the TCRdb table lists in-frame clones only, not all of them. This repertoire shows around 480,000 clones, approximately 79% found once; its top ten account for approximately 12%.

The J gene is TRBJ2-1, the V gene TRBV19; D unclear. The receptor's source is a woman in her 40s in good health. Some clones in this sample may be carry-over from other donors' samples. The sequencing sample was made of PBMCs. CDR3 in DNA: TGTGCCAGTCGTTCCTACAATGAGCAGTTCTTC. Translation: CASRSYNEQFF.